This T cell receptor (beta chain) was documented in a study of beta chain features in type 1 diabetes. Broader study findings: When Type 1 diabetes patients were examined, their TCRB CDR3s proved moderately but significantly shorter in all four CD4+ subsets. PCR could preferentially amplify shorter templates, alike in patients and controls.

Germline trimming cut 2 bases from V and 8 bases from J; bases unmatched to any gene: 5. This CDR3 comprises 14 residues. Germline V gene sequence: CDR1 KGHSH, CDR2 LQKENI. TCRB transcripts that were expressed got sequenced, as all of the isolated RNA had been reverse transcribed. TCRdb keeps only in-frame clones here, not all; method: immunoSEQ multiplex PCR. The table lists hundreds of thousands of clones, under 70% of them singletons, with 0.053% in the top ten. Turning to this clone: Its specificity is unknown.

This receptor was taken from a man aged 25-45 years in good health. Sequences were obtained from naive CD4+ T cells from blood. The V and J genes are TRBV18 and TRBJ1-2; 10 bases are shared with TRBD1. The CDR3 bases are TGTGCCAGCTCACCAACTGGGACAGGGGTAGGCTACACCTTC. The encoded protein is CASSPTGTGVGYTF.